This is a list of T cell receptor beta chains from one sample in a study of blood T cell repertoires in COVID-19. Generated by immunoSEQ multiplex PCR, the TCRdb table keeps only in-frame clones and is missing some. The sample includes about 250,000 clones, about 84% of them seen just once. The source material was peripheral blood. The receptors here all came from an elderly woman with COVID-19, enrolled during active disease. CDR3s include the opening cysteine and the closing phenylalanine or tryptophan. The order of the fields is clone size, D gene, J gene, V gene, CDR3 DNA, CDR3 protein. D genes are given only for firm matches. Clone size is shown for a subset of rows, as once, few, many or a class of expanded clone.

>.|.|TRBJ2-7|TRBV30
TGTGCCTGGAGTGTGGGCGCTTCCTACGAGCAGTACTTC
CAWSVGASYEQYF
>.|TRBD1|TRBJ1-6|TRBV6-5
TGTGCCAGCAGTCGGACAGGGAGGAGTCCACCCCTCCACTTT
CASSRTGRSPPLHF
>.|.|TRBJ2-2|TRBV2
TGTGCCAGCAGTGAACAGGGAGGAAACGGGGAGCTGTTTTTT
CASSEQGGNGELFF
>few|.|TRBJ1-4|TRBV5-6
TGTGCCAGCAGCTTGGAACAGAATGAAAAACTGTTTTTT
CASSLEQNEKLFF
>.|TRBD1|TRBJ2-3|TRBV28
TGTGCCAGCAGTCCATGGACAGGCCTAGGCACAGATACGCAGTATTTT
CASSPWTGLGTDTQYF
>.|TRBD1|TRBJ1-1|TRBV9
TGTGCCAGCAGCGCGGACAGGGGGCGTCGGACGAGTCAGTACACTGAAGCTTTCTTT
CASSADRGRRTSQYTEAFF
>once|TRBD1|TRBJ1-1|TRBV6-2/TRBV6-3
TGTGCCAGCAGTTTAGGGACAGTCCAGAACACTGAAGCTTTCTTT
CASSLGTVQNTEAFF
>.|TRBD1|TRBJ1-4|TRBV19
TGTGCCAGTAGTCCTCGGGCAGGGGGATATGAAAAACTGTTTTTT
CASSPRAGGYEKLFF
>.|TRBD2|TRBJ2-3|TRBV5-1
TGCGCCAGCAGCTCCCCAAGCGGGGGTTCAGATACGCAGTATTTT
CASSSPSGGSDTQYF
>.|.|TRBJ1-6|TRBV6-4
TGTGCCAGCAGTGACTCCGGGGGGAATTCACCCCTCCACTTT
CASSDSGGNSPLHF